This T cell receptor beta chain appears in the sequencing data of a study of post-analysis software for immune sequencing data. Study-level results: Significantly lower normalized Chao1 diversity was seen in multiple sclerosis patients than in controls.

The authors incorporated unique molecular identifiers into the TCR beta cDNA libraries. Each batch of about 0.85 to 10 million T cells produced some 450,000 cDNA molecules. MiXCR, applied by TCRdb to the PCR reads, yields one record per CDR3 protein. The sample lists 750,000 to 900,000 distinct CDR3 sequences, 46% occurring once. In regard to this clonotype: What it binds is unknown.

Sample: blood. This receptor was obtained from a girl under 18 with multiple sclerosis.

In DNA, the CDR3 is TGTGCCAGCAGTTTATATGGTCCGGGACAGGGAAGCAATCAGCCCCAGCATTTT. Its translation: CASSLYGPGQGSNQPQHF. This sequence joins TRBV12-3 or TRBV12-4 and TRBJ1-5, with 9 bases lining up with TRBD1. After removal of 2 bases from V and 1 base from J, the junction contained 9 bases not matched to a gene. CDR3 length: 18 residues.